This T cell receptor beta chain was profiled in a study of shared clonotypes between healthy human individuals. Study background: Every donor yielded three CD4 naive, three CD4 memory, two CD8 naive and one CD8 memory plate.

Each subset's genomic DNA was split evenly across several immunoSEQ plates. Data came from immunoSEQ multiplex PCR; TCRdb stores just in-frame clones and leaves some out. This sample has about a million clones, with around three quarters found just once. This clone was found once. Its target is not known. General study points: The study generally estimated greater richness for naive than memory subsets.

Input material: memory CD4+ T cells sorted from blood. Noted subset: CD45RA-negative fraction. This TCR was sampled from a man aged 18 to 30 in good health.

CDR3 in amino acids: CATSRELTFTSGRNNEQFF. The CDR3, as DNA: TGTGCCACCAGCAGAGAGTTAACGTTTACTAGCGGGAGGAATAATGAGCAGTTCTTC. The rearrangement joins TRBV15 to TRBJ2-1, with 12 bases identical to TRBD2. Germline V gives CDR1 LNHNV, CDR2 YYDKDF (reference sequence). The CDR3 sequence is 19 residues long. With 0 bases clipped from V and 7 bases from J, the junction kept 13 bases outside the gene matches.